The TCR beta chain under discussion was sequenced for a study of blood T cell repertoires in COVID-19. The data were produced by immunoSEQ multiplex PCR, yet TCRdb's version contains in-frame clones alone and is incomplete. The sample includes around 68,000 clones, approximately 93% seen only once; the top ten take approximately 2.6%. This CDR3 spans 14 amino acids. Losses at the gene ends were 6 bases for V and 3 bases for J; bases not matched to a gene: 6. CDR1 and CDR2 from the germline V gene are MNHEY and SMNVEV (reference sequence). The rearrangement links TRBV27 to TRBJ1-1, with 8 bases fitting TRBD1. Sequencing was done on a sample of peripheral blood. The receptor's source is a man between 65 and 80 years old with active COVID-19. In nucleotides, the CDR3 is TGTGCCAGCAGGGGGCAGGGGGCCTACACTGAAGCTTTCTTT. As protein: CASRGQGAYTEAFF.